This paragraph covers one T cell receptor beta chain sequence. The germline gene is not matched at one end of the junction; a read error may be the cause. TCRdb redid the calling of the PCR reads with MiXCR, one entry per CDR3 protein. The table records over 10,000 distinct CDR3 sequences, roughly three fifths of them present only once. The sample belongs to a study of tumor-infiltrating lymphocytes in oesophageal squamous cell carcinoma. Per the germline V gene, CDR1 is DFQATT and CDR2 is SNEGSKA (reference sequence). There are 11 residues in the CDR3. This sequence was found in a female donor with esophageal squamous cell carcinoma. The sequencing sample was made of esophageal tumor tissue. The chain links TRBV20-1 to TRBJ2-4; D may be TRBD1 (6 bases). CDR3 amino acids: CSARGQTEAFF. The CDR3 coding sequence is TGCAGTGCGAGAGGACAGACTGAAGCTTTCTTC.